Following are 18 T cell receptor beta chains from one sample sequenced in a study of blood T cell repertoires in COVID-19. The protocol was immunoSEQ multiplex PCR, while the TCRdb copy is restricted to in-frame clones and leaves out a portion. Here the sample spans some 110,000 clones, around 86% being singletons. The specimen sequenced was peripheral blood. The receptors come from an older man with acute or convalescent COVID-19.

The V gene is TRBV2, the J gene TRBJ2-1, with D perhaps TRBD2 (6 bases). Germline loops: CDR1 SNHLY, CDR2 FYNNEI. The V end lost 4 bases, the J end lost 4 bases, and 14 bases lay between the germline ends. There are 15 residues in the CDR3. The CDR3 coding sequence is TGTGCCAGCAGTGCAGGGCGGGGAGGATACAATGAGCAGTTCTTC. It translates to CASSAGRGGYNEQFF.

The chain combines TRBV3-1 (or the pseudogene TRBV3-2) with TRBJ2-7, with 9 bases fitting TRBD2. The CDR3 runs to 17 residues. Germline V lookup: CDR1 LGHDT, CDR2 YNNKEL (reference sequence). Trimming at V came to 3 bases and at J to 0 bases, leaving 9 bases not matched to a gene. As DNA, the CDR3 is TGTGCCAGCAGCCATGCTACGGGACTAGCAAACTCCTACGAGCAGTACTTC. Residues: CASSHATGLANSYEQYF.

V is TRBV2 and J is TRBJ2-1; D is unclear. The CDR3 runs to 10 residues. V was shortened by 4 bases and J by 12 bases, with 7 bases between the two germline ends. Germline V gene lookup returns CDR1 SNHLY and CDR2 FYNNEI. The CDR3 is CASSAFLQFF. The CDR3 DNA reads TGTGCCAGCAGTGCCTTCCTGCAGTTCTTC.

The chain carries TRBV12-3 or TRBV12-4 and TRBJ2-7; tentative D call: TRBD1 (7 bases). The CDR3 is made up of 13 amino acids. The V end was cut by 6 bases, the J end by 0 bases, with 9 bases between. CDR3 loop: CASRRDSSYEQYF. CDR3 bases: TGTGCCAGCAGGCGGGACAGCTCCTACGAGCAGTACTTC.

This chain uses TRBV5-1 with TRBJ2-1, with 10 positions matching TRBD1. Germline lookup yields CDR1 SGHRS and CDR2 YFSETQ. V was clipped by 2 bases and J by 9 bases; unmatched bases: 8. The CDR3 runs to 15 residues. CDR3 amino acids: CASSFRTGGSGEQFF. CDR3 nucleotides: TGCGCCAGCAGCTTTCGGACAGGGGGTTCTGGTGAGCAGTTCTTC. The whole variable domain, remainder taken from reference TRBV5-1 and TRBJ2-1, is KAGVTQTPRYLIKTRGQQVTLSCSPISGHRSVSWYQQTPGQGLQFLFEYFSETQRNKGNFPGRFSGRQFSNSRSEMNVSTLELGDSALYLCASSFRTGGSGEQFFGPGTRLTVL.

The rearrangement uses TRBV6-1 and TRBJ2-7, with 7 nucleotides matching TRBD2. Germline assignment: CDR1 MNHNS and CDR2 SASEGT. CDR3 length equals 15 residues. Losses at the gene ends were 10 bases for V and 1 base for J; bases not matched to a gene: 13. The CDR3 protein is CATILGLADSYEQYF. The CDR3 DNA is TGTGCCACCATTCTTGGGCTAGCGGATTCCTACGAGCAGTACTTC.

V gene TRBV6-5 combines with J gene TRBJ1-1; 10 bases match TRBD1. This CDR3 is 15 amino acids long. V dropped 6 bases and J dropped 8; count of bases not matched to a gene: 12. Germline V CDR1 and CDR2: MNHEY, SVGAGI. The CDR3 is CASSQIRDRGREAFF. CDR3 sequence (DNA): TGTGCCAGCAGCCAAATCCGAGACAGGGGGCGGGAAGCTTTCTTT.

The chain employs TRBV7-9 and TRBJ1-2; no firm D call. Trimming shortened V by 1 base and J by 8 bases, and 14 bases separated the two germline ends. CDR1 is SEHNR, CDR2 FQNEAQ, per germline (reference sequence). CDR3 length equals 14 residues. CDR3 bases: TGTGCCAGCAGCTTAGGTGTCGGCCGAGGCGGCTACACCTTC. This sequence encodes CASSLGVGRGGYTF.

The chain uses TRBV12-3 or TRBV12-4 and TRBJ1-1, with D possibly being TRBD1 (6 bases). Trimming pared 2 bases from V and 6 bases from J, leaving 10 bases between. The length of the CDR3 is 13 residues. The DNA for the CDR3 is TGTGCCAGCAGTTTAAGGGGGGGGGCTGAAGCTTTCTTT. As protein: CASSLRGGAEAFF.

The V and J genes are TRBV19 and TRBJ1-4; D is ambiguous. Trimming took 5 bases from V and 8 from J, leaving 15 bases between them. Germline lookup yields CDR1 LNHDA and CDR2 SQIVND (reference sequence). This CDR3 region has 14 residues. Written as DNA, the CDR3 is TGTGCCAGTAGTTTCGCATCTCTCCGGGAAAAACTGTTTTTT. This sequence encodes CASSFASLREKLFF.

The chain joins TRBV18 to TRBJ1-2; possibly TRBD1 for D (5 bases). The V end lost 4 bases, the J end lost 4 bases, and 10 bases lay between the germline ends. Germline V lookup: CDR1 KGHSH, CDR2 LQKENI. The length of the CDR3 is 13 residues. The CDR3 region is CASSLDTRYGYTF. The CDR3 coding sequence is TGTGCCAGCTCACTGGACACTCGCTATGGCTACACCTTC. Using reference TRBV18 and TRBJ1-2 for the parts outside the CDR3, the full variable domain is NAGVMQNPRHLVRRRGQEARLRCSPMKGHSHVYWYRQLPEEGLKFMVYLQKENIIDESGMPKERFSAEFPKEGPSILRIQQVVRGDSAAYFCASSLDTRYGYTFGSGTRLTVV.

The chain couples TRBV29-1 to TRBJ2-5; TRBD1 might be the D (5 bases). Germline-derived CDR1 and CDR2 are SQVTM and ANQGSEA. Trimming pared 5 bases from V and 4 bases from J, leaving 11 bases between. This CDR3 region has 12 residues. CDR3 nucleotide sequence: TGCAGCGTTTCAGGGTTCCCAGAGACCCAGTACTTC. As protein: CSVSGFPETQYF. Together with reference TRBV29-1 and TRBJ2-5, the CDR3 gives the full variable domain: SAVISQKPSRDICQRGTSLTIQCQVDSQVTMMFWYRQQPGQSLTLIATANQGSEATYESGFVIDKFPISRPNLTFSTLTVSNMSPEDSSIYLCSVSGFPETQYFGPGTRLLVL.

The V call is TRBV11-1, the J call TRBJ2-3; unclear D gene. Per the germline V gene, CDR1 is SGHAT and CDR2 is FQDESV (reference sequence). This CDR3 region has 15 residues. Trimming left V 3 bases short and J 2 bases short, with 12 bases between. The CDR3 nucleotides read TGTGCCAGCAGCTTCCAGGCCTCCTCCACAGATACGCAGTATTTT. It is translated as CASSFQASSTDTQYF.

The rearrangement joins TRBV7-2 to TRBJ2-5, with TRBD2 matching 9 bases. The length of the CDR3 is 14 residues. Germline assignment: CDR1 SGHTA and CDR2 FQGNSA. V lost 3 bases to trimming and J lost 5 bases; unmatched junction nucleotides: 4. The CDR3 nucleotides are TGTGCCAGCAGCTTGACTAGCGGAATCGAGACCCAGTACTTC. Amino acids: CASSLTSGIETQYF.

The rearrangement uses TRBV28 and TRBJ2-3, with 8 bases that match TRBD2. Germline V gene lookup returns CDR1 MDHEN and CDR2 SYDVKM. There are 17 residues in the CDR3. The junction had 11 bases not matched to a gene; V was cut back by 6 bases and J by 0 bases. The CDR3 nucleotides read TGTGCCAGCAGCCAGGCCAGCGGGGGTTATAGCACAGATACGCAGTATTTT. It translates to CASSQASGGYSTDTQYF. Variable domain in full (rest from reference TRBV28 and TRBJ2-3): DVKVTQSSRYLVKRTGEKVFLECVQDMDHENMFWYRQDPGLGLRLIYFSYDVKMKEKGDIPEGYSVSREKKERFSLILESASTNQTSMYLCASSQASGGYSTDTQYFGPGTRLTVL.

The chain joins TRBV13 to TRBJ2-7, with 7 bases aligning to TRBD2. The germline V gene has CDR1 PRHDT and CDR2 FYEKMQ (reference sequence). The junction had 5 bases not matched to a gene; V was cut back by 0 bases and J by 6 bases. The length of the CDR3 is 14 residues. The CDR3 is CASSLGGLDREQYF. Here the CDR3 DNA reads TGTGCCAGCAGCTTAGGCGGACTAGATCGCGAGCAGTACTTC.

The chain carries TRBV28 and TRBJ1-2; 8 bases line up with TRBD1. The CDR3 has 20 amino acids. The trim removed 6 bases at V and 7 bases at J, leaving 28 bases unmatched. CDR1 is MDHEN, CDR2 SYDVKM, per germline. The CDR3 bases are TGTGCCAGCAGACGACTAGACTCCAGGGGGCGGTATTCGGGGAGGGGTGGCTACACCTTC. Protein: CASRRLDSRGRYSGRGGYTF.

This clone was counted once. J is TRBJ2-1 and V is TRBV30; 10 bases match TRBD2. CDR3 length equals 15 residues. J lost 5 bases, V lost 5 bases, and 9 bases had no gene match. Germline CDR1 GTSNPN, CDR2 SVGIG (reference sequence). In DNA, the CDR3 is TGTGCCTGGGGAACCTCTGGACTAGCGGACAATGAGCAGTTCTTC. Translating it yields CAWGTSGLADNEQFF.